One and the same sample provided the 3 T cell receptor beta chains below, sequenced in a study of spatial heterogeneity in lung cancer. In TCRdb, the 5' RACE reads were re-called with MiXCR into one record per CDR3 protein. The table has around 32,000 distinct CDR3 sequences, about 10% seen once. Time point defined: blood at routine non-recurrence follow-up after resection. The specimen comprised PBMCs, sampled at follow-up. The receptors shown here come from a female donor with early-stage non-small cell lung cancer.

J is TRBJ2-5 and V is TRBV27; no firm D call. The CDR3 runs 15 residues. Germline V CDR1 and CDR2: MNHEY, SMNVEV (reference sequence). V was cut by 3 bases and J by 2 bases, with 13 bases left in between. The CDR3 coding sequence is TGTGCCAGCAGTTTCTTATCGGGTTCGCAAGAGACCCAGTACTTC. This sequence encodes CASSFLSGSQETQYF.

In its sample, this clonotype was seen many times. V is TRBV5-1 and J is TRBJ2-7; no clear D gene. This CDR3 is built from 12 residues. The germline CDR1 and CDR2 sequences are SGHRS and YFSETQ. The V end was cut by 0 bases, the J end by 4 bases, with 5 bases between. CDR3 in DNA: TGCGCCAGCAGCTTGGAAGGTTACGAGCAGTACTTC. This encodes CASSLEGYEQYF.

This clonotype was recorded a few times. Mismatch with germline at one junction end may stem from a read error. The V and J genes are TRBV6-6 and TRBJ1-1, with D perhaps matching TRBD1 (5 bases). This CDR3 region has 14 residues. The germline CDR1 and CDR2 sequences are MNHNY and SVGAGI (reference sequence). CDR3 bases: TGTGTCAGCAGACCACAGGTTAGGGACACTGAAGCTTTCTTT. Translation gives CVSRPQVRDTEAFF.